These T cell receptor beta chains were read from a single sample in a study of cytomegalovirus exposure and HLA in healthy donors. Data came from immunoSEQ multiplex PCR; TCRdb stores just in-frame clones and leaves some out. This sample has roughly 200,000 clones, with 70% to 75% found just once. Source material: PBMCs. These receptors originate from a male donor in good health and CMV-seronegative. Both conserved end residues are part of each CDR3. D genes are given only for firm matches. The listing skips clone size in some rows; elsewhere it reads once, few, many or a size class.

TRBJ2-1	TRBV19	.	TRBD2	CASSMTSGIYNEQFF	TGTGCCAGTAGTATGACTAGCGGAATCTACAATGAGCAGTTCTTC
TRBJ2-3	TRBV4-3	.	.	CASSQLNGGTDTQYF	TGCGCCAGCAGCCAATTGAACGGTGGCACAGATACGCAGTATTTT
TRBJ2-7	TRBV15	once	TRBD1	CAIGETGTYEQYF	TGTGCCATCGGGGAGACAGGGACCTACGAGCAGTACTTC
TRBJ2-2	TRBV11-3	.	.	CASSSTDMNTGELFF	TGTGCCAGCAGCTCGACAGATATGAACACCGGGGAGCTGTTTTTT
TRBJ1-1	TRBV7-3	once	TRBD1	CASSTPGQGEEAFF	TGTGCCAGCAGCACACCGGGACAGGGGGAGGAAGCTTTCTTT
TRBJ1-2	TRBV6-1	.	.	CASSEVPRDGGYTF	TGTGCCAGCAGTGAAGTCCCCAGGGATGGTGGCTACACCTTC
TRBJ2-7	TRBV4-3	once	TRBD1	CASSQDPTGSIYEQYF	TGCGCCAGCAGCCAAGATCCGACAGGGTCAATCTACGAGCAGTACTTC
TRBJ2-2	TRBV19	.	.	CASSILGRLDTGELFF	TGTGCCAGTAGTATCCTCGGCAGACTAGACACCGGGGAGCTGTTTTTT
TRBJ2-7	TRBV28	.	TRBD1	CASIHPSRGQGRYEQYF	TGTGCCAGCATTCACCCCAGCAGGGGACAGGGGAGGTACGAGCAGTACTTC
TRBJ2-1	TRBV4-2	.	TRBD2	CASSPEPTSAHEQFF	TGTGCCAGCAGCCCAGAACCGACTAGCGCCCATGAGCAGTTCTTC
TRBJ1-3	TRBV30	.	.	CAWRSGSSGNTIYF	TGTGCCTGGAGATCGGGGTCCTCTGGAAACACCATATATTTT
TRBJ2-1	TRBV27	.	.	CASSFSRYNEQFF	TGTGCCAGCAGTTTTTCTAGGTACAATGAGCAGTTCTTC
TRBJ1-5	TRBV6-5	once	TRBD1	CASRSGTGNQPQHF	TGTGCCAGCAGAAGTGGGACAGGCAATCAGCCCCAGCATTTT
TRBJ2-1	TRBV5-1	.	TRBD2	CASRTSGSRYNEQFF	TGCGCCAGCAGGACTAGCGGGAGTCGATACAATGAGCAGTTCTTC
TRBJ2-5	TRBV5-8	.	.	CASSLPFPDIIKGQETQYF	TGTGCCAGCAGCTTGCCCTTCCCGGACATCATAAAGGGCCAAGAGACCCAGTACTTC
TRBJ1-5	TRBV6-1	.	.	CASSPSGGVQPQHF	TGTGCCAGCAGTCCCTCGGGAGGGGTTCAGCCCCAGCATTTT
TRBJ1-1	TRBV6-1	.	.	CASTADSWGDTEAFF	TGTGCCAGCACCGCAGACTCTTGGGGGGACACTGAAGCTTTCTTT
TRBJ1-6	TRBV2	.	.	CASSEALQGSPLHF	TGTGCCAGCAGTGAAGCGCTTCAGGGATCACCCCTCCACTTT
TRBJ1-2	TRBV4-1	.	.	CASSQATGVLYGYTF	TGCGCCAGCAGCCAAGCAACCGGGGTCCTTTATGGCTACACCTTC
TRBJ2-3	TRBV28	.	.	CASSLQGDTQYF	TGTGCCAGCAGCCTACAGGGTGATACGCAGTATTTT
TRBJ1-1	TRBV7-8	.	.	CASSLFTGSNTEAFF	TGTGCCAGCAGCTTATTCACCGGTTCGAACACTGAAGCTTTCTTT
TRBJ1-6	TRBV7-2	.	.	CASLPGVGRNSPLHF	TGTGCCAGTCTCCCGGGGGTGGGGCGGAATTCACCCCTCCACTTT
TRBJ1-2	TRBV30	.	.	CAWSITNYGYTF	TGTGCCTGGAGTATAACTAACTATGGCTACACCTTC
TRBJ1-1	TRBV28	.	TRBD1	CASSYPRGQNTEAFF	TGTGCCAGCAGTTACCCCAGGGGGCAGAACACTGAAGCTTTCTTT